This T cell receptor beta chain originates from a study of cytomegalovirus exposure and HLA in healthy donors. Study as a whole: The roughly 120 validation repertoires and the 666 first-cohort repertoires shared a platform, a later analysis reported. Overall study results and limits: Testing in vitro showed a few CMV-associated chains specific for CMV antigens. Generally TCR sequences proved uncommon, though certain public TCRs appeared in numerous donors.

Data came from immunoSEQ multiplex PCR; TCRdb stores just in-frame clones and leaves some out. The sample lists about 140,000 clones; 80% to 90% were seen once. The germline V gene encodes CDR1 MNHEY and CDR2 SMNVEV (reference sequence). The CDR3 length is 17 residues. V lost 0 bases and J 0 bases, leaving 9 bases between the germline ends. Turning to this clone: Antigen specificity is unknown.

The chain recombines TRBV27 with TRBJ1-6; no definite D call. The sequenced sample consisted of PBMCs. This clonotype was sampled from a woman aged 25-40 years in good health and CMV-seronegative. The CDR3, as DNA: TGTGCCAGCAGTTTATCTTTAATGAGCTCCTATAATTCACCCCTCCACTTT. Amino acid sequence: CASSLSLMSSYNSPLHF.